Listed here are 24 T cell receptor beta chains from one sample, sequenced in a study of metastatic and nonmetastatic thyroid tumors. Treatment of any kind had been given to no patient before thyroid surgery. TCRdb re-called the PCR reads via MiXCR. The sample consists of roughly 5,100 clones, approximately 24% of them appearing once. The sample consisted of tumor tissue. These receptor sequences come from a male donor with papillary thyroid cancer or a benign thyroid nodule (not recorded which). Some clones in this sample may be carry-over from other donors' samples.

This clone occurred many times. V gene TRBV29-1 combines with J gene TRBJ1-2; D gene ambiguous. Germline-derived CDR1 and CDR2 are SQVTM and ANQGSEA. The CDR3 has 13 amino acids. V was shortened by 5 bases and J by 4 bases, with 14 bases between the two germline ends. The CDR3 loop reads CSVLHLDGYGYTF. For the CDR3, the DNA is TGCAGCGTTCTACATCTGGACGGCTATGGCTACACCTTC.

This clone was observed a few times. This sequence joins TRBV6-1 and TRBJ2-3; no definite D call. Germline lookup yields CDR1 MNHNS and CDR2 SASEGT. Trimming took 8 bases from V and 2 from J, leaving 14 bases between them. The CDR3 spans 14 residues. The CDR3 sequence is CASEYSPFTDTQYF. The DNA for the CDR3 is TGTGCCAGCGAGTACAGTCCCTTCACAGATACGCAGTATTTT.

This clone came up a few times. The chain employs TRBV6-1 and TRBJ1-2; 8 nucleotides match TRBD1. V lost 1 base, J lost 5 bases, and 0 bases stayed unmatched. Looked up from germline, CDR1 is MNHNS and CDR2 is SASEGT. The CDR3 consists of 13 residues. The CDR3 here is CASSEGTGYGYTF. The CDR3 nucleotides are TGTGCCAGCAGTGAAGGGACAGGGTATGGCTACACCTTC.

This clone is labeled large. This sequence joins TRBV6-1 and TRBJ2-7; 7 nucleotides align to TRBD1. V dropped 6 bases and J dropped 2; count of bases not matched to a gene: 4. The CDR3 is made up of 13 amino acids. Per the germline V gene, CDR1 is MNHNS and CDR2 is SASEGT. This CDR3 is CASSRDSTYEQYF. CDR3 sequence (DNA): TGTGCCAGCAGCCGGGACAGCACCTACGAGCAGTACTTC.

This clone is large. The rearrangement joins TRBV12-3 or TRBV12-4 to TRBJ1-3; no firm D call. The CDR3 sequence is 15 residues long. The V end was cut by 7 bases, the J end by 5 bases, with 18 bases between. CDR3 nucleotide sequence: TGTGCCAGCACGCGGCGTGCCGAGGGAAGAAACACCATATATTTT. It codes for CASTRRAEGRNTIYF.

This clone is medium-sized within its sample. V gene TRBV6-1 combines with J gene TRBJ2-1; D might be TRBD1 (6 bases). The CDR3 contains 15 residues. Germline V gives CDR1 MNHNS, CDR2 SASEGT. V was pared by 1 base and J by 3 bases, with 10 bases between. The CDR3 loop is CASSEDPDSYNEQFF. Written as DNA, the CDR3 is TGTGCCAGCAGTGAAGATCCGGACAGCTACAATGAGCAGTTCTTC.

V is TRBV9 and J is TRBJ2-5; TRBD2 is a possible D gene (5 bases). Trimming stripped 4 bases from V and 0 bases from J, with 7 bases between. Germline assignment: CDR1 SGDLS and CDR2 YYNGEE. This CDR3 contains 13 residues. CDR3 loop: CASSRRHQETQYF. Written as DNA, the CDR3 is TGTGCCAGCAGCAGGAGGCACCAAGAGACCCAGTACTTC.

This clone is medium-sized. The chain links TRBV12-3 or TRBV12-4 to TRBJ1-1; D uncertain. V gave up 0 bases and J gave up 4 bases, with 12 bases separating them. The CDR3 extends over 15 amino acids. The CDR3 spells CASSLAFGRTTEAFF. CDR3 nucleotide sequence: TGTGCCAGCAGTTTAGCGTTCGGCAGGACCACTGAAGCTTTCTTT.

This chain joins TRBV7-3 and TRBJ2-3; tentative D call: TRBD2 (7 bases). The CDR3 runs to 15 residues. Trimming took 5 bases from V and 5 from J, leaving 17 bases between them. Germline-derived CDR1 and CDR2 are SGHTA and FQGTGA. The CDR3 here is CASSPSGGPGDTQYF. In nucleotides, the CDR3 is TGTGCCAGCAGCCCCTCGGGGGGCCCGGGAGATACGCAGTATTTT.

This chain links TRBV6-1 with TRBJ1-5; D call uncertain. The V and J ends lost 11 bases and 7 bases respectively, with 18 bases between them. Germline V lookup: CDR1 MNHNS, CDR2 SASEGT. This CDR3 comprises 13 residues. CDR3 coding DNA: TGTGCCGCGGGGAAGACCGGGCACCAGCCCCAGCATTTT. As protein: CAAGKTGHQPQHF.

This chain joins TRBV10-3 and TRBJ1-2; tentative D call: TRBD1 (5 bases). Germline V gene data show CDR1 as ENHRY and CDR2 as SYGVKD. The germline V and J ends were trimmed by 6 bases and 1 base, with 12 bases remaining between them. The CDR3 sequence is 14 residues long. The CDR3 coding sequence is TGTGCCATCAGCCCAGGGTCCCTTAACTATGGCTACACCTTC. Its translation: CAISPGSLNYGYTF.

This clone was found a few times. V is TRBV28 and J is TRBJ2-1, with unresolved D. CDR3 length equals 11 residues. Trimming left V 5 bases short and J 3 bases short, with 2 bases between. Germline CDR1 MDHEN, CDR2 SYDVKM. The CDR3 DNA reads as TGTGCCAGCAGTCGCTACAATGAGCAGTTCTTC. It specifies CASSRYNEQFF.

This clone was seen a few times. The chain employs TRBV30 and TRBJ1-2; a possible D gene is TRBD1 (5 bases). Per the germline V gene, CDR1 is GTSNPN and CDR2 is SVGIG (reference sequence). V lost 4 bases and J 8 bases, leaving 14 bases between the germline ends. This CDR3 is 12 amino acids long. The CDR3 nucleotides are TGTGCCTGGACAACGGACAAGGGGGGCTACACCTTC. It codes for CAWTTDKGGYTF.

This clone was counted between two and nine times. This chain joins TRBV19 and TRBJ2-1; a possible D gene is TRBD2 (6 bases). Trimming pared 7 bases from V and 6 bases from J, leaving 16 bases between. Germline loops: CDR1 LNHDA, CDR2 SQIVND (reference sequence). CDR3 length: 14 amino acids. The CDR3 spells CASKWSGVPNEQFF. DNA of the CDR3: TGTGCCAGTAAATGGTCGGGAGTGCCCAATGAGCAGTTCTTC.

Note on this clone: This sequence may be a read error, since a much larger clone differs from it by one base. Other DNA sequences of this sample code for an identical CDR3. The V call is TRBV10-3, the J call TRBJ2-2; TRBD2 matches 11 bases. J lost 11 bases, V lost 9 bases, and 8 bases had no gene match. The length of the CDR3 is 13 residues. Germline V lookup: CDR1 ENHRY, CDR2 SYGVKD. The CDR3 protein is CAMGLAVDGELFF. The CDR3 DNA reads as TGTGCCATGGGACTAGCGGTTGACGGTGAGCTGTTTTTT.

V and J are TRBV6-5 and TRBJ1-1, with D unclear. Germline V gene sequence: CDR1 MNHEY, CDR2 SVGAGI. Trimming removed 2 bases from V and 1 base from J, with 5 bases in between. The CDR3 runs to 13 residues. The CDR3 coding sequence is TGTGCCAGCAGTTACGCAGGGAACACTGAAGCTTTCTTT. It specifies CASSYAGNTEAFF.

The rearrangement uses TRBV12-3 or TRBV12-4 and TRBJ2-6, with D possibly called TRBD1 or TRBD2 (5 bases each). The V gene lost 2 bases and the J gene lost 2 bases, with 10 bases spanning the gap. The CDR3 totals 16 residues. CDR3 bases: TGTGCCAGCAGTTTATTTTGGGGGACTGGGGCCAACGTCCTGACTTTC. Amino acid sequence: CASSLFWGTGANVLTF.

By share, this clone counts as medium-sized. The CDR3 DNA follows: TGTGCCAGCAGTCCCGAATGGGTCGGGTTTAGCAATCAGCCCCAGCATTTT. Translation gives CASSPEWVGFSNQPQHF. The chain carries TRBV27 and TRBJ1-5; D gene unclear. This CDR3 contains 17 residues. Germline CDR1 and CDR2: MNHEY and SMNVEV (reference sequence). V dropped 5 bases and J dropped 0 bases, with 17 bases sitting between them.

This chain joins TRBV3-1 and TRBJ2-1, with 13 bases fitting TRBD2. Trimming cost V 1 base and J 6 bases; bases outside gene matches: 3. The CDR3 has 16 residues. Germline V gives CDR1 LGHDT, CDR2 YNNKEL (reference sequence). The CDR3 DNA reads TGTGCCAGCAGCCAAGCGGGACTAGCGGGAACCAATGAGCAGTTCTTC. Its protein is CASSQAGLAGTNEQFF.

The table lists this clone with a few counts. V gene TRBV29-1 combines with J gene TRBJ1-4, with 7 positions matching TRBD1. J lost 7 bases, V lost 8 bases, and 10 bases had no gene match. CDR3 length: 13 residues. Germline CDR1 and CDR2: SQVTM and ANQGSEA. CDR3 sequence (DNA): TGCAGCCTCAAGCAGGGGGAGGGTGAAAAACTGTTTTTT. Amino acids: CSLKQGEGEKLFF.

This clone ranks as medium-sized. The chain is built from TRBV6-1 and TRBJ1-2; 8 positions match TRBD1. J gave up 2 bases and V 3 bases, and 17 bases lay outside the gene matches. This CDR3 has 19 residues. From germline, CDR1 is MNHNS and CDR2 SASEGT. For the CDR3, the DNA is TGTGCCAGCAGTGAGTTTTCTGGGACAGGCCCTTCTTCCAACTATGGCTACACCTTC. It is translated as CASSEFSGTGPSSNYGYTF.

About this clone: This may stem from a read error, because a much larger clone lies one nucleotide away. The V and J genes are TRBV30 and TRBJ2-1, with 7 bases aligning to TRBD2. Trimming at V came to 1 base and at J to 8 bases, leaving 2 bases not matched to a gene. The CDR3 has 12 amino acids. The V gene's germline CDR1 is GTSNPN and CDR2 SVGIG (reference sequence). In DNA, the CDR3 is TGTGCCTGGAGTGCAGGGAGGGATGAGCAGTTCTTC. Translating it yields CAWSAGRDEQFF.

This clone was detected ten times or more. The chain uses TRBV25-1 and TRBJ1-6; D may be TRBD1 (6 bases). Trimming took off 8 bases at V and 7 bases at J, with 9 bases between the two ends. The CDR3 runs to 12 residues. Germline V gene sequence: CDR1 MGHDK, CDR2 SYGVNS. The CDR3 spells CASAQGNSPLHF. The DNA of the CDR3 is TGTGCCAGCGCGCAGGGGAATTCACCCCTCCACTTT.

The sample holds many counts of this clone. The chain uses TRBV13 and TRBJ2-7, with TRBD1 matching 9 bases. The germline V gene encodes CDR1 PRHDT and CDR2 FYEKMQ (reference sequence). This CDR3 has 16 amino acids. The junction had 6 bases not matched to a gene; V was cut back by 1 base and J by 2 bases. Written as DNA, the CDR3 is TGTGCCAGCAGCTTAGACCCGGGACAGGGTGCCTACGAGCAGTACTTC. Translating gives CASSLDPGQGAYEQYF.